This TCR beta chain came from a study of cytomegalovirus exposure and HLA in healthy donors. PCR amplification relied on 60 Vbeta primers (plus 13 Jbeta primers). Produced via immunoSEQ multiplex PCR; TCRdb's table is partial and in-frame only. The repertoire consists of over 150,000 clones, with over 65% occurring once and the leading ten covering approximately 2.3%. There are 16 residues in the CDR3. Trimming at V came to 6 bases and at J to 10 bases, leaving 10 bases not matched to a gene. The V gene's germline CDR1 is LNHDA and CDR2 SQIVND (reference sequence). The specimen sequenced was PBMCs. This TCR came from a man younger than 40 in good health and CMV-seronegative. The chain has TRBV19 and TRBJ1-6; 12 nucleotides match TRBD1. The CDR3 nucleotides are TGTGCCAGTAGACCGGGACAGGGGGCAGGTGGATCACCCCTCCACTTT. Translation: CASRPGQGAGGSPLHF.